This T cell receptor beta chain is from a study of response to subunit inactivated influenza vaccine. TCRdb re-called the RT-PCR reads through MiXCR, storing one row per CDR3 protein. Among roughly 790,000 distinct CDR3 sequences, around 20% were seen once, and the ten largest hold roughly a tenth. The CDR3 totals 15 residues. Germline CDR1 LGHDT, CDR2 YNNKEL (reference sequence). Trimming took off 1 base at V and 2 bases at J, with 10 bases between the two ends. This TCR was recovered from a man aged 50-60 years who received an inactivated influenza vaccine. Sequenced here: PBMCs from blood, sampled 5 to 6 days after vaccination. V and J are TRBV3-1 and TRBJ2-3; D not certain. The CDR3 DNA sequence: TGTGCCAGCAGCCAAGTCTACAGATCCACAGATACGCAGTATTTT. It is translated as CASSQVYRSTDTQYF.